Following are 8 T cell receptor beta chains from one sample sequenced in a study of blood T cell repertoires in COVID-19. Libraries were prepared by immunoSEQ multiplex PCR; TCRdb keeps only in-frame clonotypes and omits some of them. The data hold some 46,000 clones, with over 70% observed a single time. Source material: peripheral blood. The receptor set was obtained from a human donor in a cohort sampled during active COVID-19.

V and J are TRBV11-2 and TRBJ2-3, with 10 bases that match TRBD1. Per the germline V gene, CDR1 is SGHAT and CDR2 is FQNNGV. Unmatched junction bases numbered 15, after V lost 2 bases and J lost 4 bases. The CDR3 runs to 19 residues. CDR3 loop: CASSLRMRGGDRGADTQYF. CDR3 coding DNA: TGTGCCAGCAGCTTAAGGATGCGGGGTGGGGACAGGGGTGCAGATACGCAGTATTTT.

The genes are TRBV11-1 and TRBJ2-7; 10 nucleotides line up with TRBD1. The CDR3 spans 15 residues. The junction had 11 bases not matched to a gene; V was cut back by 7 bases and J by 5 bases. CDR1 SGHAT and CDR2 FQDESV come from the germline V gene (reference sequence). As DNA, the CDR3 is TGTGCCAGCACCCGACAGGGGGCGGCTCTCCACGAGCAGTACTTC. Translated, it gives CASTRQGAALHEQYF.

The chain links TRBV5-1 to TRBJ2-7, with 7 bases that match TRBD2. The germline CDR1 and CDR2 sequences are SGHRS and YFSETQ. J was trimmed by 4 bases and V by 5 bases; bases with no gene match: 9. The CDR3 loop spans 14 amino acids. CDR3 protein: CASSAGDISYEQYF. Here the CDR3 DNA reads TGCGCCAGCAGTGCGGGAGATATTTCGTACGAGCAGTACTTC.

This rearrangement joins TRBV6-6 to TRBJ2-3; D is undetermined. This CDR3 contains 13 residues. Trimming stripped 5 bases from V and 1 base from J, with 7 bases between. CDR1 is MNHNY, CDR2 SVGAGI, per germline (reference sequence). The CDR3 spells CASSPPGTDTQYF. CDR3 DNA sequence: TGTGCCAGCAGTCCTCCGGGCACAGATACGCAGTATTTT.

The genes are TRBV21-1 and TRBJ2-1; the DNA was not compared with TRBD2, the D call given in the table. TRBV21-1 is a known pseudogene. The length of the CDR3 is 19 residues. CDR3 sequence (DNA): TGTGCCAGCAGCAAAGATGCCGGGACTAGCGGAGTACCACGGAATGAGCAGTTCTTC. Translating gives CASSKDAGTSGVPRNEQFF.

The J gene is TRBJ2-7, the V gene TRBV11-2; no definite D call. V was shortened by 1 base and J by 1 base, with 5 bases between the two germline ends. CDR3 size: 13 residues. Germline CDR1 is SGHAT and CDR2 is FQNNGV. CDR3: CASSLGVSYEQYF. CDR3 coding DNA: TGTGCCAGCAGCTTAGGAGTATCCTACGAGCAGTACTTC.

This clone showed up just once. This chain joins TRBV7-8 and TRBJ2-7, with 11 bases matching TRBD1. The CDR3 is made up of 15 amino acids. The V gene's germline CDR1 is SGHVS and CDR2 FQNEAQ. The V gene end was trimmed by 4 bases and the J gene end by 3 bases; junction bases not matched to a gene: 5. CDR3 sequence reads: CASSSRDRGIYEQYF. In DNA form, the CDR3 reads TGTGCCAGCAGCTCCCGGGACAGGGGGATCTACGAGCAGTACTTC.

The chain carries TRBV7-6 and TRBJ2-7; possibly TRBD2 for D (6 bases). Germline assignment: CDR1 SGHVS and CDR2 FNYEAQ. V was trimmed by 1 base and J by 9 bases, leaving 22 bases between them. The CDR3 is 16 residues long. CDR3 sequence: CASSLVSLGGPWWQYF. CDR3 sequence (DNA): TGTGCCAGCAGCTTAGTTTCTCTGGGGGGACCCTGGTGGCAGTACTTC. Complete variable domain (other parts from reference TRBV7-6 and TRBJ2-7): GAGVSQSPRYKVTKRGQDVALRCDPISGHVSLYWYRQALGQGPEFLTYFNYEAQQDKSGLPNDRFSAERPEGSISTLTIQRTEQRDSAMYRCASSLVSLGGPWWQYFGPGTRLTVT.